The 26 T cell receptor beta chains in this list originate from one sample, sequenced in a study of T cells in Graves' hyperthyroidism and ophthalmopathy. The investigators amplified TCR beta CDR3 regions from RNA transcripts. A first-round RT-PCR of the TCR CDR3 used the HTBI primer set. Each CDR3 protein gets one entry after TCRdb re-called the multiplex PCR reads with MiXCR. The sample lists about 720,000 distinct CDR3 sequences, 16% occurring once. The sample comprised blood. The receptors were sampled from a man aged 18 to 30 with Graves' hyperthyroidism.

The sample holds many counts of this clonotype. V gene TRBV30 combines with J gene TRBJ2-1; D perhaps matches TRBD2 (6 bases). This CDR3 has 14 residues. The germline V gene has CDR1 GTSNPN and CDR2 SVGIG (reference sequence). V lost 8 bases to trimming and J lost 0 bases, with 14 bases between them. The CDR3 protein is CAGWDSSSYNEQFF. The CDR3, as DNA: TGTGCCGGATGGGACTCCTCCTCCTACAATGAGCAGTTCTTC.

This clonotype was seen at least ten times. The V gene is TRBV20-1, the J gene TRBJ1-1; 10 nucleotides match TRBD1. The CDR3 is 18 residues long. The germline V gene has CDR1 DFQATT and CDR2 SNEGSKA (reference sequence). Germline trimming cut 2 bases from V and 4 bases from J; bases unmatched to any gene: 16. CDR3 nucleotide sequence: TGCAGTGCTAGATGGCGGGACAGGGGAAAATCAGGGGCCACTGAAGCTTTCTTT. It yields the protein CSARWRDRGKSGATEAFF.

This clonotype was recorded at least ten times. The chain carries TRBV6-6 and TRBJ2-1, with 9 positions matching TRBD1. Germline CDR1 MNHNY, CDR2 SVGAGI (reference sequence). After removal of 2 bases from V and 0 bases from J, the junction contained 8 bases not matched to a gene. This CDR3 spans 18 amino acids. DNA of the CDR3: TGTGCCAGCAGTTACACCAATCCGGGACAGGGCTCCTACAATGAGCAGTTCTTC. Amino acids: CASSYTNPGQGSYNEQFF.

The V gene is TRBV20-1, the J gene TRBJ1-1; D perhaps matches TRBD1 (5 bases). Trimming left V 3 bases short and J 3 bases short, with 11 bases between. The CDR3 runs to 13 residues. CDR1 and CDR2 (germline): DFQATT, SNEGSKA (reference sequence). The CDR3 DNA is TGCAGTGCTAGCATGGGGGGGGACACTGAAGCTTTCTTT. Translation: CSASMGGDTEAFF.

This clonotype has just a few counts. The V call is TRBV20-1, the J call TRBJ2-5, with D tentatively TRBD1 (6 bases). V was pared by 0 bases and J by 2 bases, with 19 bases between. The V gene's germline CDR1 is DFQATT and CDR2 SNEGSKA (reference sequence). This CDR3 has 17 amino acids. This chain's CDR3 is CSARDLGGRLRQETQYF. CDR3 sequence (DNA): TGCAGTGCTAGAGATCTTGGGGGCAGGTTAAGACAAGAGACCCAGTACTTC.

This clonotype has at least ten counts. The rearrangement joins TRBV11-3 to TRBJ2-1; TRBD1 matches 7 bases. CDR3 size: 15 residues. V gave up 5 bases and J gave up 1 base; unmatched junction bases: 5. Germline V gene sequence: CDR1 SGHNT, CDR2 YENEEA. The CDR3 protein is CASSPTGQSYNEQFF. CDR3 coding DNA: TGTGCCAGCAGCCCAACGGGACAGTCCTACAATGAGCAGTTCTTC.

This clonotype was detected only a few times. The V and J genes are TRBV7-9 and TRBJ2-1, with TRBD2 as a possible D gene (5 bases). The CDR3 is 16 residues long. Germline-derived CDR1 and CDR2 are SEHNR and FQNEAQ (reference sequence). Trimming pared 2 bases from V and 0 bases from J, leaving 11 bases between. CDR3 protein: CASSLNYGISYNEQFF. CDR3 nucleotides: TGTGCCAGCAGCTTAAATTACGGGATCTCCTACAATGAGCAGTTCTTC.

The rearrangement joins TRBV4-2 to TRBJ1-5; 8 bases align to TRBD1. The CDR3 runs to 15 residues. Germline values: CDR1 LGHNA, CDR2 YNFKEQ. V shed 4 bases and J 6 bases; nucleotides not matched to a gene: 8. The CDR3 protein is CASSPRTGIGQPQHF. In DNA, the CDR3 is TGTGCCAGCAGCCCCCGGACAGGGATCGGTCAGCCCCAGCATTTT.

This clonotype was seen more than once but under ten times. The V and J genes are TRBV28 and TRBJ1-5; D might be TRBD1 (5 bases). Germline-derived CDR1 and CDR2 are MDHEN and SYDVKM. The V and J ends lost 6 bases and 5 bases respectively, with 14 bases between them. The CDR3 consists of 14 residues. The CDR3 loop is CASRPRRDHQPQHF. CDR3 bases: TGTGCCAGCAGGCCGCGCAGGGATCATCAGCCCCAGCATTTT.

This clonotype has a count of ten or more. CDR3 amino acids: CASSKGLAGGVYTQYF. The CDR3 DNA reads as TGTGCCAGCAGCAAAGGACTAGCGGGAGGGGTATATACGCAGTATTTT. V and J are TRBV7-2 and TRBJ2-3; 15 bases agree with TRBD2. With 5 bases clipped from V and 7 bases from J, the junction kept 7 bases outside the gene matches. Germline assignment: CDR1 SGHTA and CDR2 FQGNSA. This CDR3 contains 16 residues.

This clonotype was counted at least ten times. This chain joins TRBV12-3 or TRBV12-4 and TRBJ2-1; D remains unclear. This CDR3 has 11 residues. V was clipped by 4 bases and J by 9 bases, with 7 bases between them. The CDR3 reads CASSSRSEQFF. In DNA, the CDR3 is TGTGCCAGCAGTTCCAGAAGTGAGCAGTTCTTC.

Ten or more counts support this clonotype. V gene TRBV7-8 combines with J gene TRBJ2-1; 11 nucleotides line up with TRBD2. V shed 7 bases, J shed 7 bases, and the junction held 9 bases outside the gene matches. The CDR3 sequence is 15 residues long. Germline CDR1 SGHVS, CDR2 FQNEAQ. Here the CDR3 DNA reads TGTGCCAGCACCAAACTAGCGGGAGCTTCGAATGAGCAGTTCTTC. Amino acids: CASTKLAGASNEQFF. Based on the CDR3 plus reference TRBV7-8 and TRBJ2-1, the full variable domain is GAGVSQSPRYKVAKRGQDVALRCDPISGHVSLFWYQQALGQGPEFLTYFQNEAQLDKSGLPSDRFFAERPEGSVSTLKIQRTQQEDSAVYLCASTKLAGASNEQFFGPGTRLTVL.

This clonotype was recorded many times. The genes are TRBV28 and TRBJ2-7, with TRBD2 matching over 14 bases. The CDR3 runs 18 residues. CDR1 and CDR2 from the germline V gene are MDHEN and SYDVKM. V trimming: 6 bases; J trimming: 4 bases; junction bases outside the gene matches: 14. The DNA for the CDR3 is TGTGCCAGCAGCTTAGGGTTCGGACTAGCGGGAGGAGGGTACGAGCAGTACTTC. Its protein is CASSLGFGLAGGGYEQYF.

This clonotype was seen repeatedly, ten times or more. The chain employs TRBV28 and TRBJ2-7; TRBD1 matches at 7 bases. CDR3 length equals 14 residues. CDR1 and CDR2 from the germline V gene are MDHEN and SYDVKM. J lost 2 bases, V lost 6 bases, and 7 bases had no gene match. This chain's CDR3 is CASRTGTATYEQYF. CDR3 nucleotides: TGTGCCAGCAGAACCGGGACAGCGACCTACGAGCAGTACTTC.

In this sample, this clonotype turned up many times. The V gene is TRBV6-1, the J gene TRBJ2-7; no firm D call. The V and J ends lost 5 bases and 0 bases respectively, with 8 bases between them. The CDR3 sequence is 13 residues long. Germline CDR1 reads MNHNS; CDR2 reads SASEGT. The CDR3 spells CASSRKSSYEQYF. The CDR3 region has the DNA TGTGCCAGCAGTCGGAAGAGCTCCTACGAGCAGTACTTC.

The count of this clonotype is one. This rearrangement joins TRBV12-3 or TRBV12-4 to TRBJ1-1, with no clear D. Trimming removed 5 bases at V and 0 bases at J, with 13 bases between. This CDR3 has 15 residues. In nucleotides, the CDR3 is TGTGCCAGCAGTCGAACTTACAGCATGAACACTGAAGCTTTCTTT. Translating it yields CASSRTYSMNTEAFF.

Ten or more counts support this clonotype. The V gene is TRBV29-1, the J gene TRBJ2-3, with a possible D match to TRBD2 (5 bases). The V gene's germline CDR1 is SQVTM and CDR2 ANQGSEA. CDR3 length equals 12 residues. The V end lost 7 bases, the J end lost 1 base, and 9 bases lay between the germline ends. CDR3 DNA: TGCAGCGGCGGAGCGGGCACAGATACGCAGTATTTT. Amino acid sequence: CSGGAGTDTQYF.

This clonotype was detected many times. The chain is built from TRBV7-9 and TRBJ2-2; D gene uncertain. The ends were cut back, 2 bases at V and 10 bases at J, with 11 bases in the middle. CDR3 length equals 13 residues. CDR1 and CDR2 (germline): SEHNR, FQNEAQ (reference sequence). In DNA, the CDR3 is TGTGCCAGCAGCTTATCGACTGACGAGGAGCTGTTTTTT. Its protein product is CASSLSTDEELFF.

This clonotype was counted between two and nine times. This chain joins TRBV19 and TRBJ2-7; 9 positions agree with TRBD2. The germline V gene has CDR1 LNHDA and CDR2 SQIVND (reference sequence). The V gene end was trimmed by 5 bases and the J gene end by 1 base; junction bases not matched to a gene: 6. There are 15 residues in the CDR3. This CDR3 is CASSLLAGESYEQYF. The CDR3 DNA reads as TGTGCCAGTAGTTTGTTAGCGGGAGAATCCTACGAGCAGTACTTC.

A remark on this clonotype: A read error may account for a junction end that differs from germline. The V and J genes are TRBV4-1 and TRBJ2-5; the D is unclear. This CDR3 has 14 residues. CDR1 and CDR2 from the germline V gene are MGHRA and YSYEKL. The CDR3 sequence is CAGSRLQLQETQYF. CDR3 nucleotides: TGCGCCGGCAGCCGATTACAGTTACAAGAGACCCAGTACTTC.

This clonotype was counted many times. The chain couples TRBV30 to TRBJ2-1; 11 nucleotides align to TRBD2. Unmatched junction bases numbered 3, after V lost 3 bases and J lost 8 bases. Per germline, CDR1 GTSNPN and CDR2 SVGIG (reference sequence). The CDR3 loop spans 13 amino acids. CDR3 residues: CAWSLAGGHEQFF. CDR3 coding DNA: TGTGCCTGGAGCCTAGCGGGAGGTCATGAGCAGTTCTTC.

In this sample, this clonotype turned up a few times. The V call is TRBV28, the J call TRBJ1-1; no clear D gene. The CDR3 runs 10 residues. V was cut by 5 bases and J by 5 bases, with 3 bases left in between. The germline gives CDR1 MDHEN, CDR2 SYDVKM. Here the CDR3 DNA reads TGTGCCAGCAGTCTTACTGAAGCTTTCTTT. This gives the protein CASSLTEAFF.

This clonotype has just a few counts. The chain is built from TRBV2 and TRBJ1-1; tentatively, D is TRBD1 (5 bases). V was trimmed by 6 bases and J by 3 bases, leaving 17 bases between them. CDR1 SNHLY and CDR2 FYNNEI come from the germline V gene. The CDR3 totals 15 residues. The CDR3: CASSFEGRVDTEAFF. CDR3 coding DNA: TGTGCCAGCAGCTTTGAGGGGCGAGTGGACACTGAAGCTTTCTTT.

This clonotype was recorded at least ten times. The chain carries TRBV20-1 and TRBJ1-5; 7 nucleotides align to TRBD1. V shed 6 bases and J 4 bases; nucleotides not matched to a gene: 6. The CDR3 covers 13 residues. In germline, CDR1 is DFQATT, CDR2 SNEGSKA (reference sequence). DNA of the CDR3: TGCAGTGCCACCGGGACAGCTAATCAGCCCCAGCATTTT. Amino acids: CSATGTANQPQHF.

This clonotype has at least ten counts. This chain uses TRBV19 with TRBJ1-1; D not certain. V dropped 9 bases and J dropped 0 bases, with 8 bases sitting between them. Germline assignment: CDR1 LNHDA and CDR2 SQIVND (reference sequence). This CDR3 contains 12 residues. This chain's CDR3 is CASSIVNTEAFF. DNA of the CDR3: TGTGCCAGCAGCATTGTGAACACTGAAGCTTTCTTT.

The chain has TRBV28 and TRBJ2-7; 9 nucleotides line up with TRBD2. The V segment lost 5 bases and the J segment 6 bases; nucleotides outside the gene matches: 8. This CDR3 spans 14 amino acids. Germline V gene lookup returns CDR1 MDHEN and CDR2 SYDVKM. In DNA, the CDR3 is TGTGCCAGCAGTCTTCCGGGACTAGCCTCCGAGCAGTACTTC. Its translation: CASSLPGLASEQYF.